This paragraph reports one T cell receptor beta chain. Its antigen is unidentified. The data were obtained in a study of T cells in Graves' hyperthyroidism and ophthalmopathy. Each ophthalmopathy patient scored at least 3 on the Clinical Activity Score and at least 4 on NOSPECS grade, with duration under 3 months. The study's findings and limits: Researchers report that a 13 V-J model separated ophthalmopathy from stable hyperthyroidism.

Germline V gene lookup returns CDR1 SQVTM and CDR2 ANQGSEA. V was shortened by 6 bases and J by 9 bases, with 15 bases between the two germline ends. The CDR3 extends over 12 amino acids. TCR beta CDR3 sequences were amplified from RNA transcripts. The TCR CDR3 first-round RT-PCR relied on the HTBI primer set. TCRdb itself ran the multiplex PCR reads through MiXCR, one entry per CDR3 protein. This sample has a few hundred thousand distinct CDR3 sequences, with roughly 15% found just once. Sequencing input: blood. V gene TRBV29-1 combines with J gene TRBJ2-1, with D perhaps TRBD1 (6 bases). This clonotype was sampled from a woman aged 60-75 years with Graves' ophthalmopathy. This CDR3 reads CSVAPDRPEQFF. The CDR3 DNA follows: TGCAGCGTCGCCCCCGACAGGCCTGAGCAGTTCTTC.